This T cell receptor (beta chain) stems from a study of cytomegalovirus exposure and HLA in healthy donors. Overall study results and limits: The authors reported that TCR beta sequences could predict HLA-A and HLA-B alleles. These predictions were accurate for most subjects in the first cohort.

The CDR3 covers 16 residues. The germline gives CDR1 MGHRA, CDR2 YSYEKL. V lost 4 bases, J lost 3 bases, and 7 bases stayed unmatched. With respect to this clone: The target antigen is unknown.

Primers for the PCR totalled 60 Vbeta and 13 Jbeta. The table came from immunoSEQ multiplex PCR; TCRdb's copy has only in-frame clones and leaves some out. The table lists about 130,000 clones, approximately 79% of them singletons. Material for sequencing was PBMCs. This chain links TRBV4-1 with TRBJ1-4, with 8 bases fitting TRBD1. The TCR sequence derives from a man between 18 and 35 years old in good health and CMV-seropositive. The CDR3, as DNA: TGCGCCAGCAGCCTCAGACAGGGGTTGGCTAATGAAAAACTGTTTTTT. Translated: CASSLRQGLANEKLFF.